These 8 T cell receptor beta chains share one sample of origin, sequenced in a study of early T cells in non-severe SARS-CoV-2 infection. TCRdb re-analysed the 5' RACE reads in MiXCR, keeping a single row per CDR3 protein. The table has about 64,000 distinct CDR3 sequences, about 17% seen once. Source: whole blood, taken at baseline. Receptors were obtained from an adult who was a healthcare worker with PCR-confirmed SARS-CoV-2 infection or an uninfected control (not recorded which).

This clonotype was counted only a few times. Here the CDR3 reads CASSERGAASWKNIQYF. Here the CDR3 DNA reads TGCGCCAGCAGCGAAAGAGGGGCGGCTAGCTGGAAAAACATTCAGTACTTC. This chain joins TRBV5-1 and TRBJ2-4, with D perhaps TRBD1 or TRBD2 (5 bases each). This CDR3 contains 17 residues. V was pared by 4 bases and J by 4 bases, with 21 bases between. Germline V gives CDR1 SGHRS, CDR2 YFSETQ.

This clonotype occurred once. The V and J genes are TRBV19 and TRBJ2-7; 9 bases are shared with TRBD2. Looked up from germline, CDR1 is LNHDA and CDR2 is SQIVND (reference sequence). V shed 5 bases, J shed 0 bases, and the junction held 8 bases outside the gene matches. This CDR3 contains 16 residues. The CDR3: CASSSRLAESSYEQYF. For the CDR3, the DNA is TGTGCCAGTAGTTCCCGACTAGCGGAAAGCTCCTACGAGCAGTACTTC.

This rearrangement joins TRBV5-5 to TRBJ2-7; no clear D. V gave up 0 bases and J gave up 2 bases, with 9 bases separating them. Germline loops: CDR1 SGHKS, CDR2 YYEKEE (reference sequence). This CDR3 comprises 14 residues. In DNA, the CDR3 is TGTGCCAGCAGCTTGGTAGTGGACCCCTACGAGCAGTACTTC. Protein sequence: CASSLVVDPYEQYF.

This clonotype was seen a handful of times. V usage is TRBV11-2 and J usage is TRBJ1-1; D remains unclear. The CDR3 length is 13 residues. Trimming took off 2 bases at V and 1 base at J, with 5 bases between the two ends. CDR1 and CDR2 from the germline V gene are SGHAT and FQNNGV. This CDR3 is CASSLIRNTEAFF. CDR3 DNA sequence: TGTGCCAGCAGCTTAATCAGGAACACTGAAGCTTTCTTT.

The chain employs TRBV12-3 or TRBV12-4 and TRBJ2-7, with TRBD1 identical over 9 bases. With V trimmed by 5 bases and J by 2 bases, 7 bases remained unmatched. The CDR3 extends over 15 amino acids. The CDR3 nucleotides are TGTGCCAGCAGTCCCCGGACAGGGGCCACCTACGAGCAGTACTTC. The encoded protein is CASSPRTGATYEQYF.

The J gene is TRBJ1-2, the V gene TRBV7-9, with TRBD1 matching over 9 bases. Per the germline V gene, CDR1 is SEHNR and CDR2 is FQNEAQ (reference sequence). This CDR3 spans 17 amino acids. The J segment lost 2 bases and the V segment lost 4 bases, leaving 11 bases of the junction unmatched. The CDR3 reads CASSSPGQGILNYGYTF. The CDR3 DNA sequence: TGTGCCAGCAGCTCACCGGGACAGGGAATCTTAAACTATGGCTACACCTTC.

In its sample, this clonotype was seen a few times. The chain couples TRBV3-1 to TRBJ2-1; tentatively, D is TRBD2 (5 bases). Germline lookup yields CDR1 LGHDT and CDR2 YNNKEL (reference sequence). This CDR3 comprises 15 residues. Trimming removed 0 bases from V and 4 bases from J, with 10 bases in between. The CDR3 DNA reads as TGTGCCAGCAGCCAAGATCGCTGGAGGTACAATGAGCAGTTCTTC. Protein: CASSQDRWRYNEQFF.

This clonotype was seen more than once but under ten times. The rearrangement uses TRBV4-2 and TRBJ2-3, with 11 bases that match TRBD2. Trimming cost V 1 base and J 3 bases; bases outside gene matches: 6. Germline-derived CDR1 and CDR2 are LGHNA and YNFKEQ. There are 17 residues in the CDR3. The CDR3 DNA follows: TGTGCCAGCAGCCAAGGACCGGCTAGCGGGGGGACAGATACGCAGTATTTT. Amino acids: CASSQGPASGGTDTQYF.